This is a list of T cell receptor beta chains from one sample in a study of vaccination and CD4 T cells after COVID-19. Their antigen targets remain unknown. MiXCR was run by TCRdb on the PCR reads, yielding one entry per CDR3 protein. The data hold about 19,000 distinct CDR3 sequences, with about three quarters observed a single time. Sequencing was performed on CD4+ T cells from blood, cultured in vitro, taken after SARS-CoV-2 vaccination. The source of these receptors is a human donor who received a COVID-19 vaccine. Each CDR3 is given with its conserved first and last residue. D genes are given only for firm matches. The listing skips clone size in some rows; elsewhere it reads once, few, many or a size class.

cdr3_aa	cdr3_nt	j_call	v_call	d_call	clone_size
CSAREPARTDTQYF	TGCAGTGCTAGAGAGCCGGCCCGCACAGATACGCAGTATTTT	TRBJ2-3	TRBV20-1	.	.
CSAPPGGIAGYTF	TGCAGTGCTCCGCCCGGGGGAATTGCTGGCTACACCTTC	TRBJ1-2	TRBV20-1	.	.
CSVGTGLGNTEAFF	TGCAGCGTGGGGACAGGTTTGGGGAACACTGAAGCTTTCTTT	TRBJ1-1	TRBV29-1	TRBD1	.
CASRGRDRVQETQYF	TGTGCCAGCAGGGGCCGGGACAGGGTACAAGAGACCCAGTACTTC	TRBJ2-5	TRBV7-9	TRBD1	.
CSARRDRGLNYGYTF	TGCAGTGCTAGGAGGGACAGGGGCCTTAACTATGGCTACACCTTC	TRBJ1-2	TRBV20-1	TRBD1	.
CASSSPPGAGNTIYF	TGTGCCAGCAGCTCTCCCCCGGGGGCTGGAAACACCATATATTTT	TRBJ1-3	TRBV7-2	.	few
CASSSRSGPQHF	TGTGCCAGCAGCTCAAGGAGCGGGCCCCAGCATTTT	TRBJ1-5	TRBV7-2	.	.
CASSEARGVNQPQHF	TGTGCCAGCAGTGAAGCGCGGGGGGTCAATCAGCCCCAGCATTTT	TRBJ1-5	TRBV6-1	.	.
CASSPDGYGYTF	TGTGCCAGCAGCCCGGACGGCTATGGCTACACCTTC	TRBJ1-2	TRBV7-8	.	.
CAWKSRVNSPLHF	TGTGCCTGGAAAAGCAGAGTTAATTCACCCCTCCACTTT	TRBJ1-6	TRBV30	.	.
CASRGSGANSPLHF	TGTGCCAGCAGAGGATCAGGGGCCAATTCACCCCTCCACTTT	TRBJ1-6	TRBV6-1	.	.
CSARRDRDQPQHF	TGCAGTGCTCGGCGGGACAGGGATCAGCCCCAGCATTTT	TRBJ1-5	TRBV20-1	TRBD1	.
CASSGQGSNTGELFF	TGTGCCAGCAGCGGACAGGGTTCGAACACCGGGGAGCTGTTTTTT	TRBJ2-2	TRBV7-9	TRBD1	few
CASSPSGTGPLLNYGYTF	TGTGCCAGCAGTCCCTCCGGGACAGGGCCACTCCTCAACTATGGCTACACCTTC	TRBJ1-2	TRBV6-1	TRBD1	.
CATSGVGRAQPQHF	TGTGCCACCAGTGGAGTAGGTCGGGCTCAGCCCCAGCATTTT	TRBJ1-5	TRBV24-1	.	medium-sized
CASSPGASYGYTF	TGTGCCAGCAGTCCAGGGGCCTCCTATGGCTACACCTTC	TRBJ1-2	TRBV28	.	.